What follows are 30 T cell receptor beta chains derived from one specimen sequenced in a study of T-cell reconstitution after alpha-beta-depleted transplantation in children. Unique molecular identifiers tagged the TCRbeta library. TCRdb re-called the PCR reads with MiXCR, one entry per CDR3 protein. The sample shows approximately 230,000 distinct CDR3 sequences, 20% to 30% of them seen only once. The sequencing used PBMCs, collected before TCRalphabeta/CD19-depleted stem cell transplant. The receptors here all came from a girl aged 2 to 10 with Fanconi anemia, due to receive a stem cell transplant.

Notes on this clonotype: The junction departs from the called germline gene at one end, perhaps through a read error. The chain carries TRBV5-1 and TRBJ2-3; D may be TRBD1 or TRBD2 (5 bases each). CDR3 length equals 14 residues. The germline V gene encodes CDR1 SGHRS and CDR2 YFSETQ. CDR3 loop: CASRSRGTADTKYF. The CDR3, as DNA: TGCGCCAGCAGGTCGAGGGGTACCGCAGATACGAAGTATTTT.

The sample holds many counts of this clonotype. CDR3 sequence reads: CASSLSGWNEQFF. DNA for the CDR3: TGTGCCAGCAGTTTATCGGGATGGAATGAGCAGTTCTTC. The chain links TRBV27 to TRBJ2-1; D unclear. The germline CDR1 and CDR2 sequences are MNHEY and SMNVEV (reference sequence). CDR3 length: 13 amino acids. Trimming left V 0 bases short and J 7 bases short, with 7 bases between.

This chain joins TRBV4-1 and TRBJ2-1; no clear D gene. Trimming pared 0 bases from V and 9 bases from J, leaving 12 bases between. Looked up from germline, CDR1 is MGHRA and CDR2 is YSYEKL. The CDR3 consists of 14 residues. The CDR3 spells CASSQDLLSVEQFF. DNA for the CDR3: TGCGCCAGCAGCCAAGACCTCCTCTCTGTTGAGCAGTTCTTC.

The chain combines TRBV20-1 with TRBJ1-1; D not resolved. V was trimmed by 4 bases and J by 11 bases, leaving 5 bases between them. Looked up from germline, CDR1 is DFQATT and CDR2 is SNEGSKA (reference sequence). This CDR3 has 8 residues. CDR3 sequence reads: CSAIGAFF. DNA for the CDR3: TGCAGTGCTATAGGGGCTTTCTTT.

V is TRBV6-2 or TRBV6-3 and J is TRBJ2-3, with 9 bases lining up with TRBD1. CDR3 length: 17 amino acids. Germline V gene data show CDR1 as MNHEY and CDR2 as SVGEGT. V shed 5 bases and J 2 bases; nucleotides not matched to a gene: 11. Written as DNA, the CDR3 is TGTGCCAGCAGTGGCAGGAACAGGGGGCGGGCCACAGATACGCAGTATTTT. Its translation: CASSGRNRGRATDTQYF.

This clonotype has only one observation. The CDR3 nucleotides read TGCGCCAGCAGCCAAGGACTAGTTGAGTACGAGCAGTACTTC. This codes for CASSQGLVEYEQYF. The chain has TRBV4-1 and TRBJ2-7, with D possibly TRBD2 on 6 matching bases. Germline V gene data show CDR1 as MGHRA and CDR2 as YSYEKL. With 1 base removed from V and 4 bases from J, the gap between germline ends came to 11 bases. The CDR3 spans 14 residues.

This clonotype was counted at least ten times. The chain carries TRBV28 and TRBJ2-7, with D hard to call. Germline CDR1 reads MDHEN; CDR2 reads SYDVKM. Trimming shortened V by 3 bases and J by 3 bases, and 15 bases separated the two germline ends. CDR3 length equals 15 residues. The CDR3 reads CASSLWRRPGYEQYF. CDR3 coding DNA: TGTGCCAGCAGTTTGTGGCGTCGACCAGGCTACGAGCAGTACTTC.

This clonotype came up a few times. The chain is built from TRBV7-2 and TRBJ2-1; D unclear. Germline V lookup: CDR1 SGHTA, CDR2 FQGNSA. The V end lost 0 bases, the J end lost 11 bases, and 5 bases lay between the germline ends. The CDR3 totals 11 residues. This CDR3 is CASSLAAKQFF. As DNA, the CDR3 is TGTGCCAGCAGCTTAGCGGCGAAGCAGTTCTTC.

The genes are TRBV4-2 and TRBJ2-7; D not resolved. Germline V gives CDR1 LGHNA, CDR2 YNFKEQ. Trimming cost V 4 bases and J 5 bases, with 12 bases left between them. The CDR3 consists of 13 residues. The CDR3 DNA reads as TGTGCCAGCAGCCCACCGGAAGCCCACGAGCAGTACTTC. Encoded protein: CASSPPEAHEQYF.

This clonotype turned up a few times. The chain links TRBV12-3 or TRBV12-4 to TRBJ2-5; 16 nucleotides agree with TRBD2. J lost 5 bases, V lost 6 bases, and 9 bases had no gene match. The CDR3 runs to 17 residues. CDR3 DNA: TGTGCCAGCAGCACCGGGACTAGCGGGGGGGCAGGGGAGACCCAGTACTTC. Translation: CASSTGTSGGAGETQYF.

The V call is TRBV7-2, the J call TRBJ2-7; a possible D gene is TRBD2 (5 bases). Trimming removed 4 bases from V and 6 bases from J, with 10 bases in between. Germline loops: CDR1 SGHTA, CDR2 FQGNSA. This CDR3 spans 12 amino acids. CDR3 bases: TGTGCCAGCAGCTATGGCGGGTTCGAGCAGTACTTC. Translation: CASSYGGFEQYF.

This clonotype was counted ten times or more. The chain couples TRBV29-1 to TRBJ1-1; D unclear. Trimming pared 6 bases from V and 4 bases from J, leaving 6 bases between. The CDR3 covers 10 residues. The germline CDR1 and CDR2 sequences are SQVTM and ANQGSEA. The CDR3 DNA sequence: TGCAGCGTCGAGGGCACTGAAGCTTTCTTT. Its protein product is CSVEGTEAFF.

The sample holds a few counts of this clonotype. The V and J genes are TRBV20-1 and TRBJ2-1, with D possibly matching TRBD2 (6 bases). V was shortened by 4 bases and J by 4 bases, with 14 bases between the two germline ends. The CDR3 covers 14 residues. CDR1 and CDR2 (germline): DFQATT, SNEGSKA (reference sequence). The CDR3 reads CSAILAPGYNEQFF. For the CDR3, the DNA is TGCAGTGCTATACTAGCCCCGGGATACAATGAGCAGTTCTTC.

The chain is built from TRBV29-1 and TRBJ2-3; the match to TRBD1 covers 10 bases. From germline, CDR1 is SQVTM and CDR2 ANQGSEA. This CDR3 is 14 amino acids long. Trimming cost V 6 bases and J 1 base; bases outside gene matches: 4. The CDR3 DNA reads TGCAGCGTCGCCGGGACAGGGGGCACAGATACGCAGTATTTT. Protein: CSVAGTGGTDTQYF.

V gene TRBV29-1 combines with J gene TRBJ2-7, with 8 positions matching TRBD1. Germline CDR1 is SQVTM and CDR2 is ANQGSEA. This CDR3 has 14 amino acids. V shed 3 bases and J 3 bases; nucleotides not matched to a gene: 7. CDR3 region: CSVDAGDRYYEQYF. In DNA, the CDR3 is TGCAGCGTTGATGCCGGGGACAGGTACTACGAGCAGTACTTC.

This clonotype came up a few times. This chain links TRBV6-5 with TRBJ1-1; D is perhaps TRBD1 (6 bases). The CDR3 length is 16 residues. V lost 0 bases and J 7 bases, leaving 18 bases between the germline ends. Germline lookup yields CDR1 MNHEY and CDR2 SVGAGI. The CDR3 sequence: CASSYSKGGRWGEAFF. Here the CDR3 DNA reads TGTGCCAGCAGTTACTCGAAGGGGGGGCGGTGGGGTGAAGCTTTCTTT.

The sample holds many counts of this clonotype. CDR3 in amino acids: CASTTSGANNEQFF. The DNA of the CDR3 is TGTGCCAGCACCACTAGCGGGGCAAACAATGAGCAGTTCTTC. V and J are TRBV12-3 or TRBV12-4 and TRBJ2-1; 10 nucleotides agree with TRBD2. V gave up 7 bases and J gave up 5 bases; unmatched junction bases: 5. The CDR3 loop spans 14 amino acids.

The table lists this clonotype with a few counts. The CDR3 nucleotides are TGCAGTGCTAGATCCATGGATAGGGAGTTCTTC. Its protein is CSARSMDREFF. The chain combines TRBV20-1 with TRBJ2-1; D gene ambiguous. Trimming removed 2 bases at V and 14 bases at J, with 13 bases between. Germline V gene sequence: CDR1 DFQATT, CDR2 SNEGSKA (reference sequence). This CDR3 comprises 11 residues.

Many counts were recorded for this clonotype. The gene calls are TRBV20-1 and TRBJ2-2, with TRBD2 matching 11 bases. The length of the CDR3 is 15 residues. The V segment lost 4 bases and the J segment 7 bases; nucleotides outside the gene matches: 8. Germline-derived CDR1 and CDR2 are DFQATT and SNEGSKA (reference sequence). The CDR3 nucleotides read TGCAGTGCTACATCTAGCGGGAGGAAAATCGGGGAGCTGTTTTTT. Encoded protein: CSATSSGRKIGELFF.

The V call is TRBV21-1, the J call TRBJ1-2; the table's TRBD1 call for D was not verified on the DNA. TRBV21-1 is deemed a pseudogene. The CDR3 loop spans 18 amino acids. The CDR3 nucleotides read TGTGCCAGCAGCAAAAAAAATGGACAGGGAGGATCCTACTATGGCTACACCTTC. It specifies CASSKKNGQGGSYYGYTF.

The chain employs TRBV15 and TRBJ2-7; D not certain. CDR1 is LNHNV and CDR2 is YYDKDF in the germline V gene (reference sequence). The CDR3 totals 14 residues. V was pared by 5 bases and J by 0 bases, with 11 bases between. CDR3 protein: CATSLRQASYEQYF. CDR3 DNA sequence: TGTGCCACCAGCCTTAGACAAGCCTCCTACGAGCAGTACTTC.

The rearrangement joins TRBV7-3 to TRBJ2-3; D may be TRBD2 (5 bases). This CDR3 comprises 14 residues. V was clipped by 2 bases and J by 3 bases, with 9 bases between them. Germline V CDR1 and CDR2: SGHTA, FQGTGA. The CDR3 sequence: CASSLFLATDTQYF. DNA of the CDR3: TGTGCCAGCAGCTTATTTCTAGCAACAGATACGCAGTATTTT.

This clonotype was picked up many times. This chain uses TRBV6-5 with TRBJ2-1; 7 positions agree with TRBD2. The CDR3 loop spans 16 amino acids. Losses at the gene ends were 2 bases for V and 5 bases for J; bases not matched to a gene: 9. The V gene's germline CDR1 is MNHEY and CDR2 SVGAGI. Written as DNA, the CDR3 is TGTGCCAGCAGTTACAGGGAGGGATTTGGCCACAATGAGCAGTTCTTC. Translating it yields CASSYREGFGHNEQFF.

The chain recombines TRBV29-1 with TRBJ2-5, with 7 bases lining up with TRBD2. Losses at the gene ends were 3 bases for V and 1 base for J; bases not matched to a gene: 5. CDR3 length: 14 residues. Germline assignment: CDR1 SQVTM and CDR2 ANQGSEA. The CDR3 DNA reads as TGCAGCGTTGACGTCTCGGGGGGCCAAGAGACCCAGTACTTC. As protein: CSVDVSGGQETQYF.

The J gene is TRBJ2-2, the V gene TRBV9; the D gene is possibly TRBD2 (6 bases). This CDR3 region has 16 residues. The V gene lost 2 bases and the J gene lost 1 base, with 12 bases spanning the gap. Germline V gene sequence: CDR1 SGDLS, CDR2 YYNGEE. The CDR3 coding sequence is TGTGCCAGCAGCGTCCCAGGACTAAAGAACACCGGGGAGCTGTTTTTT. Its translation: CASSVPGLKNTGELFF.

This clonotype was found many times. The rearrangement joins TRBV20-1 to TRBJ2-7; 8 nucleotides align to TRBD2. The CDR3 has 13 residues. CDR1 and CDR2 (germline): DFQATT, SNEGSKA (reference sequence). With V trimmed by 6 bases and J by 2 bases, 6 bases remained unmatched. CDR3 amino acids: CSAATSATYEQYF. The CDR3 DNA is TGCAGTGCGGCGACTAGCGCCACCTACGAGCAGTACTTC.

In nucleotides, the CDR3 is TGTGCCAGCAGCCCGGACAGGGAGAATGAGCAGTTCTTC. Translated: CASSPDRENEQFF. V and J are TRBV3-1 and TRBJ2-1; 8 bases align to TRBD1. The germline V gene has CDR1 LGHDT and CDR2 YNNKEL (reference sequence). This CDR3 is built from 13 residues. Trimming removed 4 bases from V and 7 bases from J; junction bases left unmatched: 3.

The chain links TRBV5-1 to TRBJ2-7, with D possibly TRBD2 on 6 matching bases. Per the germline V gene, CDR1 is SGHRS and CDR2 is YFSETQ. V was cut by 0 bases and J by 3 bases, with 10 bases left in between. This CDR3 has 14 residues. CDR3 nucleotides: TGCGCCAGCAGCTTGGAAGGGACTCTCTACGAGCAGTACTTC. Its protein product is CASSLEGTLYEQYF. The complete variable domain, with remaining parts taken from reference TRBV5-1 and TRBJ2-7, reads KAGVTQTPRYLIKTRGQQVTLSCSPISGHRSVSWYQQTPGQGLQFLFEYFSETQRNKGNFPGRFSGRQFSNSRSEMNVSTLELGDSALYLCASSLEGTLYEQYFGPGTRLTVT.

In this sample, this clonotype turned up a few times. The chain recombines TRBV13 with TRBJ2-3; the match to TRBD2 covers 11 bases. The CDR3 spans 16 residues. The germline CDR1 and CDR2 sequences are PRHDT and FYEKMQ (reference sequence). With V trimmed by 3 bases and J by 0 bases, 2 bases remained unmatched. CDR3 DNA: TGTGCCAGCAGCTTGGGACTAGCGGATAGCACAGATACGCAGTATTTT. This gives the protein CASSLGLADSTDTQYF. The complete variable domain, with remaining parts taken from reference TRBV13 and TRBJ2-3, reads AAGVIQSPRHLIKEKRETATLKCYPIPRHDTVYWYQQGPGQDPQFLISFYEKMQSDKGSIPDRFSAQQFSDYHSELNMSSLELGDSALYFCASSLGLADSTDTQYFGPGTRLTVL.

This sequence joins TRBV20-1 and TRBJ1-1; TRBD1 is a possible D gene (5 bases). The germline V gene has CDR1 DFQATT and CDR2 SNEGSKA (reference sequence). The CDR3 covers 12 residues. Trimming left V 3 bases short and J 5 bases short, with 10 bases between. The CDR3 nucleotides read TGCAGTGCTAGTCAGGGTCGGACTGAAGCTTTCTTT. Its translation: CSASQGRTEAFF.